This passage covers 18 T cell receptor beta chains from one sample sequenced in a study of blood T cell repertoires in COVID-19. This table comes from immunoSEQ multiplex PCR, and its TCRdb copy is limited to in-frame clones, with some not included. Of about 170,000 clones listed, about four fifths are singletons. Sequenced sample: peripheral blood. The receptors stem from a man aged 40-49 years who had recovered from COVID-19.

The V call is TRBV6-5, the J call TRBJ2-7; 7 nucleotides match TRBD1. The CDR3 has 13 amino acids. Germline CDR1 and CDR2: MNHEY and SVGAGI. The trim removed 6 bases at V and 7 bases at J, leaving 9 bases unmatched. The CDR3 here is CASSVLVTGEQYF. The CDR3 DNA is TGTGCCAGCAGCGTTTTAGTGACAGGGGAGCAGTACTTC.

CDR3 loop: CASSIELAGSGEQFF. The CDR3 DNA sequence: TGTGCCAGTAGTATAGAACTAGCGGGATCAGGGGAGCAGTTCTTC. The chain joins TRBV19 to TRBJ2-1; 10 positions match TRBD2. V gave up 0 bases and J gave up 10 bases; unmatched junction bases: 6. The CDR3 consists of 15 residues. CDR1 is LNHDA and CDR2 is SQIVND in the germline V gene (reference sequence).

The genes are TRBV7-2 and TRBJ2-5; TRBD1 is a possible D gene (6 bases). CDR3 size: 14 residues. In germline, CDR1 is SGHTA, CDR2 FQGNSA. The V and J ends lost 5 bases and 2 bases respectively, with 12 bases between them. In DNA, the CDR3 is TGTGCCAGCAGCCCCCGGGACAAGCAAGAGACCCAGTACTTC. It yields the protein CASSPRDKQETQYF.

This clone occurred once. The genes are TRBV25-1 and TRBJ1-1; D unresolved. The CDR3 runs 13 residues. The germline V gene encodes CDR1 MGHDK and CDR2 SYGVNS. The V gene lost 0 bases and the J gene lost 2 bases, with 4 bases spanning the gap. The CDR3 protein is CASSEYLNTEAFF. CDR3 DNA sequence: TGTGCCAGCAGTGAATACTTAAACACTGAAGCTTTCTTT.

This rearrangement joins TRBV6-2 or TRBV6-3 to TRBJ2-7; 9 nucleotides line up with TRBD2. This CDR3 is 15 amino acids long. CDR1 is MNHEY, CDR2 SVGEGT, per germline. V was clipped by 6 bases and J by 6 bases; unmatched bases: 12. In DNA, the CDR3 is TGTGCCAGCAGCACCGGGGTAGCGGGAGTGGGCGAGCAGTACTTC. It is translated as CASSTGVAGVGEQYF.

This chain connects TRBV7-3 to TRBJ2-1; D ambiguous. Germline CDR1 SGHTA, CDR2 FQGTGA. Trimming left V 3 bases short and J 2 bases short, with 5 bases between. The CDR3 covers 13 residues. In DNA form, the CDR3 reads TGTGCCAGCAGCTTGACAACCTACAATGAGCAGTTCTTC. This sequence encodes CASSLTTYNEQFF.

V is TRBV7-2 and J is TRBJ1-4; no reliable D call. V was cut by 1 base and J by 11 bases, with 8 bases left in between. Germline CDR1 reads SGHTA; CDR2 reads FQGNSA. This CDR3 has 12 residues. This CDR3 reads CASSLDPGKLFF. As DNA, the CDR3 is TGTGCCAGCAGCTTAGACCCCGGGAAACTGTTTTTT.

In DNA, the CDR3 is TGTGCCAGCAGAGATAGGACAGGCGCCTACGAGCAGTACTTC. Its translation is CASRDRTGAYEQYF. The chain links TRBV2 to TRBJ2-7; 7 bases line up with TRBD1. Trimming took 6 bases from V and 2 from J; bases not matched to a gene: 7. The CDR3 extends over 14 amino acids. Germline assignment: CDR1 SNHLY and CDR2 FYNNEI.

The rearrangement joins TRBV4-1 to TRBJ1-6, with a possible D match to TRBD1 (6 bases). Germline CDR1 MGHRA, CDR2 YSYEKL. With 4 bases removed from V and 5 bases from J, the gap between germline ends came to 12 bases. The CDR3 is 15 amino acids. CDR3: CASSLRNRDNSPLHF. CDR3 coding DNA: TGCGCCAGCAGCCTAAGGAACAGGGATAATTCACCCCTCCACTTT.

This chain joins TRBV3-1 (or the pseudogene TRBV3-2) and TRBJ2-1; 7 bases are a match to TRBD2. Unmatched junction bases numbered 9, after V lost 3 bases and J lost 10 bases. The CDR3 has 14 residues. The germline CDR1 and CDR2 sequences are LGHDT and YNNKEL (reference sequence). The chain's CDR3 is CASSHQADGGEQFF. The CDR3 DNA follows: TGTGCCAGCAGCCACCAAGCGGACGGGGGGGAGCAGTTCTTC.

The J gene is TRBJ1-1, the V gene TRBV4-3; D is ambiguous. CDR3 length: 13 amino acids. Trimming shortened V by 4 bases and J by 5 bases, and 11 bases separated the two germline ends. Germline-derived CDR1 and CDR2 are LGHNA and YSLEER. This chain's CDR3 is CASSPSGGTEAFF. The DNA of the CDR3 is TGCGCCAGCAGCCCTTCGGGTGGGACTGAAGCTTTCTTT.

The chain joins TRBV9 to TRBJ1-1; no reliable D call. V was shortened by 0 bases and J by 3 bases, with 6 bases between the two germline ends. The germline V gene encodes CDR1 SGDLS and CDR2 YYNGEE. CDR3 size: 13 residues. CDR3: CASSVGTDTEAFF. CDR3 sequence (DNA): TGTGCCAGCAGCGTAGGCACAGACACTGAAGCTTTCTTT.

CDR3 protein: CASSRIRTSSYEQYF. CDR3 DNA: TGTGCCAGCAGCCGTATCAGGACTAGCTCCTACGAGCAGTACTTC. This chain joins TRBV14 and TRBJ2-7; 7 bases agree with TRBD2. Germline assignment: CDR1 SGHDN and CDR2 FVKESK. V shed 4 bases and J 0 bases; nucleotides not matched to a gene: 6. The CDR3 covers 15 residues.

This clone has only one observation. This chain links TRBV6-5 with TRBJ1-4, with a tentative D call TRBD1 (6 bases). The CDR3 totals 13 residues. The germline V gene encodes CDR1 MNHEY and CDR2 SVGAGI. V was trimmed by 4 bases and J by 6 bases, leaving 9 bases between them. The CDR3 nucleotides are TGTGCCAGCAGTTTCAGGGGAGATGAAAAACTGTTTTTT. It yields the protein CASSFRGDEKLFF.

The gene calls are TRBV15 and TRBJ2-1, with 8 bases aligning to TRBD2. The CDR3 is 15 amino acids. Germline values: CDR1 LNHNV, CDR2 YYDKDF (reference sequence). Trimming at V came to 1 base and at J to 5 bases, leaving 4 bases not matched to a gene. CDR3 amino acids: CATSRGGLVDNEQFF. CDR3 coding DNA: TGTGCCACCAGCAGAGGGGGACTAGTAGACAATGAGCAGTTCTTC.

The genes are TRBV6-5 and TRBJ1-1; possibly TRBD1 for D (5 bases). V was trimmed by 6 bases and J by 0 bases, leaving 11 bases between them. Germline V lookup: CDR1 MNHEY, CDR2 SVGAGI. The CDR3 extends over 14 amino acids. Written as DNA, the CDR3 is TGTGCCAGCAGGGGGCTCTGGGTGAACACTGAAGCTTTCTTT. Its translation: CASRGLWVNTEAFF.

This chain uses TRBV18 with TRBJ1-2; perhaps TRBD1 as D (6 bases). The CDR3 is made up of 14 amino acids. V was clipped by 4 bases and J by 4 bases, with 13 bases between them. CDR1 is KGHSH, CDR2 LQKENI, per germline. CDR3 protein: CASSRGSQGYGYTF. CDR3 DNA sequence: TGTGCCAGCTCACGGGGCTCACAGGGCTATGGCTACACCTTC.

This clone was observed a handful of times. This sequence joins TRBV7-3 and TRBJ2-1, with 13 nucleotides matching TRBD2. Germline-derived CDR1 and CDR2 are SGHTA and FQGTGA. V trimming: 4 bases; J trimming: 8 bases; junction bases outside the gene matches: 5. The CDR3 contains 15 residues. This CDR3 is CASSSGLAGVDEQFF. Here the CDR3 DNA reads TGTGCCAGCAGCTCAGGACTAGCGGGGGTCGATGAGCAGTTCTTC.